This entry concerns a single TCR beta chain. As handled by the study authors: Quantification of nucleated cells was approximated via reference gene primer amplification. TCRdb keeps only in-frame clones here, not all; method: immunoSEQ multiplex PCR. V, J and clone size derive from that table, while D and trimming were established from the DNA sequence. Of about 200,000 clones in the sample, approximately 88% were seen once. V shed 1 base and J shed 3 bases, with 9 bases lying between them. The CDR3 runs 14 residues. From germline, CDR1 is LGHNA and CDR2 YSLEER. The data stem from a study of blood T cell repertoires in COVID-19. About the research overall: Donors in the United States, Italy and Spain gave samples during acute or convalescent COVID-19. T cells, B-cell-depleted T cells, or PBMCs provided the cDNA or gDNA that served as material.

The V gene is TRBV4-3, the J gene TRBJ1-1; D remains ambiguous. Sequencing used peripheral blood. This clonotype was obtained from a man between 35 and 55 years old with acute or convalescent COVID-19. CDR3 in DNA: TGCGCCAGCAGCCAAGCCACTAGGGACACTGAAGCTTTCTTT. It is translated as CASSQATRDTEAFF.